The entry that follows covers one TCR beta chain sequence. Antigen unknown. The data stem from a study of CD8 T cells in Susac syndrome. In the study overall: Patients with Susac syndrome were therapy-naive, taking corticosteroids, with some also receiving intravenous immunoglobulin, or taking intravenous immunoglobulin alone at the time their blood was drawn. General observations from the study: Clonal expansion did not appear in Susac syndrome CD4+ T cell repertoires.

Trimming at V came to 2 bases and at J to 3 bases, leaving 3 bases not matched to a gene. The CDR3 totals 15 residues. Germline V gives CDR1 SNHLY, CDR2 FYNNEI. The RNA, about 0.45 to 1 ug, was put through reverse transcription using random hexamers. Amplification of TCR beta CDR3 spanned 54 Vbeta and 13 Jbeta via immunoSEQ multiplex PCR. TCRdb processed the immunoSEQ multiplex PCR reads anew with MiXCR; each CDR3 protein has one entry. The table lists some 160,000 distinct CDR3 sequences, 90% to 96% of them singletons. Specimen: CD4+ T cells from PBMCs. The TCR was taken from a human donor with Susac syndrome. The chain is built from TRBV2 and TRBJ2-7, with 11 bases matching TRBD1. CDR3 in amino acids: CASSEKGTGGYEQYF. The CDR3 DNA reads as TGTGCCAGCAGTGAAAAGGGGACAGGGGGCTACGAGCAGTACTTC.